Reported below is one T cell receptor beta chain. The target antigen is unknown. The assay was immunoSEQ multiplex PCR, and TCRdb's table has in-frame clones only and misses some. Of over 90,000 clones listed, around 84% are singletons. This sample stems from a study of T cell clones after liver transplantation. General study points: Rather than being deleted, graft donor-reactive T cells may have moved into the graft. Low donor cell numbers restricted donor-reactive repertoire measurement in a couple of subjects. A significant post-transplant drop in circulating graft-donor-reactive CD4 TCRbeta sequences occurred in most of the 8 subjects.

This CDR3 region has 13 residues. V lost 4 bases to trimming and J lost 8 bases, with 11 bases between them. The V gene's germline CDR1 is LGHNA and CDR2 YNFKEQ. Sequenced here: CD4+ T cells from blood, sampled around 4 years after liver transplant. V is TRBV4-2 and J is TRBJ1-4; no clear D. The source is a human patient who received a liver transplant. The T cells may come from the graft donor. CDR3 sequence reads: CASSLLGMEKLFF. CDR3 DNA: TGTGCCAGCAGCCTCTTGGGGATGGAAAAACTGTTTTTT.